Each of the 30 T cell receptor beta chains below was sequenced from the same sample in a study of T cells in women clearing cervical HPV infection. TCRdb keeps only in-frame clones here, not all; method: immunoSEQ multiplex PCR. The sample table includes around 30,000 clones. The sample taken for sequencing was blood buffy coat. These receptors all stem from a woman aged 18-70 years with a cervical HPV16 infection that either progressed to CIN3+ or cleared (not recorded which).

Details on this clone: The CDR3 is cut off 3 residues early in the read; its end comes from the germline J gene. This sequence joins TRBV5-1 and TRBJ2-7; 7 bases align to TRBD2. Germline CDR1 SGHRS, CDR2 YFSETQ. The CDR3 is 14 residues long. After removal of 0 bases from V and 5 bases from J, the junction contained 5 bases not matched to a gene. This CDR3 is CASSLGQAGHEQYF. The CDR3 bases that were read are TGCGCCAGCAGCTTGGGCCAAGCGGGGCACGAG.

On this clone itself: The read ends 3 residues shy of where the CDR3 ends; the end is completed using the germline J gene. The chain employs TRBV7-2 and TRBJ1-5; D ambiguous. Germline CDR1 reads SGHTA; CDR2 reads FQGNSA. CDR3 length equals 14 residues. The ends were cut back, 5 bases at V and 4 bases at J, with 12 bases in the middle. CDR3 amino acids: CASSPNSRNQPQHF. CDR3 DNA (partial): TGTGCCAGCAGCCCGAACTCACGGAATCAGCCC.

Considering frequency, this clone is medium-sized. The missing CDR3 end, 3 residues past where the read stops, is filled in from the germline J gene. V is TRBV2 and J is TRBJ2-1; D might be TRBD2 (6 bases). V was pared by 1 base and J by 8 bases, with 12 bases between. The CDR3 has 14 amino acids. The germline gives CDR1 SNHLY, CDR2 FYNNEI. The CDR3 DNA, read in part, is TGTGCCAGCAGTGAAGGTGGACTATTAGATGAG. Its protein product is CASSEGGLLDE. The entire CDR3 protein reads CASSEGGLLDEQFF. Using reference TRBV2 and TRBJ2-1 for the parts outside the CDR3, the full variable domain is EPEVTQTPSHQVTQMGQEVILRCVPISNHLYFYWYRQILGQKVEFLVSFYNNEISEKSEIFDDQFSVERPDGSNFTLKIRSTKLEDSAMYFCASSEGGLLDEQFFGPGTRLTVL.

Concerning this clone: At one end, the junction sequence differs from germline, possibly due to a read error. The read terminates 3 residues before the CDR3 end, so the remaining end is supplied by the germline J gene. Other nucleotide sequences from this sample produce the same CDR3. The chain joins TRBV30 to TRBJ1-3; D remains unclear. The CDR3 length is 12 residues. Germline values: CDR1 GTSNPN, CDR2 SVGIG (reference sequence). CDR3 DNA, as far as it was read: TGTGCCTGGAGGGTTCGAGCGAACACA. It translates to CAWRVRANT. The full-length CDR3 reads as CAWRVRANTIYF.

Points on this clone: The junction does not match germline at one end; this may be a read error. The read finishes 3 residues shy of the CDR3 end, and the germline J gene is used to complete it. This sequence joins TRBV30 and TRBJ2-3; D is unresolved. The CDR3 runs to 12 residues. Germline V gives CDR1 GTSNPN, CDR2 SVGIG (reference sequence). CDR3 sequence reads: CAWRGPPETQYF. CDR3 DNA, as far as it was read: TGTGCCTGGAGGGGCCCCCCAGAGACG.

For this clone: Read sequence stops 3 residues before the CDR3 end, and the germline J gene provides the missing end. This rearrangement joins TRBV7-9 to TRBJ2-1; 7 bases fit TRBD1. The CDR3 covers 15 residues. The trim removed 5 bases at V and 3 bases at J, leaving 7 bases unmatched. Germline V CDR1 and CDR2: SEHNR, FQNEAQ (reference sequence). CDR3 in amino acids: CASSRTTGNYNEQFF. The covered CDR3 bases are TGTGCCAGCAGCCGCACGACAGGGAACTACAATGAG.

Worth noting for this clone: The read ends 3 residues before the CDR3 terminus; that terminus is restored from the germline J gene. This chain links TRBV7-3 with TRBJ1-2; a weak D match, TRBD1 (6 bases). This CDR3 contains 15 residues. Germline lookup yields CDR1 SGHTA and CDR2 FQGTGA. The CDR3 loop is CASSLAAGVGYDYTF. The sequenced part of the CDR3 DNA is TGTGCCAGCAGCTTAGCGGCAGGGGTGGGGTACGAC. Filled out from reference TRBV7-3 and TRBJ1-2, the complete variable domain reads GAGVSQTPSNKVTEKGKYVELRCDPISGHTALYWYRQSLGQGPEFLIYFQGTGAADDSGLPNDRFFAVRPEGSVSTLKIQRTERGDSAVYLCASSLAAGVGYDYTFGSGTRLTVV.

Regarding this clone: The read gets to within 3 residues of the CDR3 end, and the germline J gene fills in the rest. The chain is built from TRBV30 and TRBJ1-6, with D possibly TRBD1 on 5 matching bases. Germline CDR1 is GTSNPN and CDR2 is SVGIG (reference sequence). CDR3 length: 13 residues. The V end lost 5 bases, the J end lost 9 bases, and 14 bases lay between the germline ends. CDR3 DNA (partial): TGTGCCTGGGCGGGGCAGGGAGCTTCACCC. Its translation: CAWAGQGASP. In full, the CDR3 is CAWAGQGASPLHF.

On this clone itself: From the germline J gene comes the end of the CDR3, since the read stops 3 residues before it. The chain combines TRBV5-1 with TRBJ2-3, with 8 bases that match TRBD1. V gave up 0 bases and J gave up 0 bases; unmatched junction bases: 0. The germline V gene has CDR1 SGHRS and CDR2 YFSETQ. The CDR3 length is 15 residues. CDR3 sequence reads: CASSLGDRSTDTQYF. The part of the CDR3 DNA that was read is TGCGCCAGCAGCTTGGGGGACAGGAGCACAGATACG.

Regarding this clone: The read comes to an end 3 residues before the CDR3 does, leaving the germline J gene to fill in the end. V and J are TRBV19 and TRBJ2-3; the match to TRBD2 covers 8 bases. The CDR3 covers 14 residues. Germline CDR1 is LNHDA and CDR2 is SQIVND (reference sequence). CDR3 sequence reads: CASSGGRLNQPQYF. The sequenced part of the CDR3 DNA is TGTGCCAGTAGTGGCGGGAGGCTTAATCAGCCG. The full variable domain, rest sourced from reference TRBV19 and TRBJ2-3, is DGGITQSPKYLFRKEGQNVTLSCEQNLNHDAMYWYRQDPGQGLRLIYYSQIVNDFQKGDIAEGYSVSREKKESFPLTVTSAQKNPTAFYLCASSGGRLNQPQYFGPGTRLTVL.

About this clone itself: The read ends 3 residues early relative to the CDR3; the germline J gene fills the gap. The chain couples TRBV19 to TRBJ1-1; 7 bases are shared with TRBD1. Germline V gene sequence: CDR1 LNHDA, CDR2 SQIVND (reference sequence). The CDR3 has 14 amino acids. J gave up 1 base and V 7 bases, and 6 bases lay outside the gene matches. The CDR3 sequence: CASNTRDRNTEAFF. The part of the CDR3 DNA that was read is TGTGCCAGTAACACCCGGGACAGGAACACTGAA.

With regard to this clone: The CDR3 end falls 3 residues outside the read, so it is completed with the germline J gene. The chain carries TRBV18 and TRBJ2-3; 9 bases align to TRBD2. The CDR3 covers 14 residues. Trimming at V came to 5 bases and at J to 5 bases, leaving 5 bases not matched to a gene. CDR1 is KGHSH and CDR2 is LQKENI in the germline V gene. The CDR3 protein is CASSKIAGEDTQYF. The CDR3 DNA, read in part, is TGTGCCAGCTCAAAAATAGCGGGGGAAGATACG.

CDR3 in amino acids: CASSRRGSTDTQYF. CDR3 DNA (partial): TGTGCCAGCAGTCGGCGGGGTAGCACAGATACG. The V call is TRBV2, the J call TRBJ2-3, with D tentatively TRBD2 (6 bases). The CDR3 is cut off 3 residues early in the read; its end comes from the germline J gene. Trimming removed 5 bases at V and 0 bases at J, with 9 bases between. The CDR3 runs 14 residues. The germline CDR1 and CDR2 sequences are SNHLY and FYNNEI.

As for this clone: The CDR3 is cut off 3 residues early in the read; its end comes from the germline J gene. The gene calls are TRBV20-1 and TRBJ2-3; D is perhaps TRBD2 (6 bases). This CDR3 comprises 14 residues. Deletions cut 3 bases from V and 3 bases from J, with 13 bases between. Germline CDR1 and CDR2: DFQATT and SNEGSKA (reference sequence). The CDR3 spells CSASHGGDTDTQYF. The part of the CDR3 DNA that was read is TGCAGTGCTAGTCACGGCGGGGATACAGATACG.

Here the CDR3 reads CASSYGVSGGLNDYTF. The CDR3 bases that were read are TGTGCCAGCAGTTACGGTGTTAGCGGGGGGCTCAACGAC. The rearrangement uses TRBV6-2 or TRBV6-3 and TRBJ1-2; possibly TRBD1 for D (6 bases). The CDR3 end lies 3 residues beyond the end of the read and is filled in from the germline J gene. Germline V gene data show CDR1 as MNHEY and CDR2 as SVGEGT. The CDR3 has 16 amino acids.

Remarks on this clone: With the read ending 3 residues before the CDR3 end, the germline J gene is used to fill in that end. The V and J genes are TRBV29-1 and TRBJ2-2; 10 positions match TRBD1. This CDR3 is built from 15 residues. CDR1 is SQVTM and CDR2 is ANQGSEA in the germline V gene. Germline trimming cut 7 bases from V and 5 bases from J; bases unmatched to any gene: 10. This CDR3 is CSAGTGTGVTGELFF. The CDR3 DNA, read in part, is TGCAGCGCCGGCACCGGGACAGGGGTGACCGGGGAG.

About this clone itself: The read ends 3 residues before the CDR3 terminus; that terminus is restored from the germline J gene. V usage is TRBV5-1 and J usage is TRBJ2-2; 8 nucleotides match TRBD1. The CDR3 runs 15 residues. V was pared by 2 bases and J by 4 bases, with 4 bases of the junction left unmatched. Germline assignment: CDR1 SGHRS and CDR2 YFSETQ. The CDR3 sequence: CASSFGQGSTGELFF. Partial CDR3 DNA: TGCGCCAGCAGCTTTGGACAGGGCTCCACCGGGGAG.

Worth noting for this clone: The CDR3 end lies 3 residues beyond the end of the read and is filled in from the germline J gene. The chain joins TRBV19 to TRBJ1-5; TRBD1 is a possible D gene (6 bases). Germline V gives CDR1 LNHDA, CDR2 SQIVND (reference sequence). This CDR3 spans 14 amino acids. Trimming took 3 bases from V and 5 from J, leaving 11 bases between them. CDR3 DNA, as far as it was read: TGTGCCAGTAGTATGGCAGGGGAAGATCAGCCC. This translates into CASSMAGEDQP. The complete CDR3 reads CASSMAGEDQPQHF.

As for this clone: Read data end 3 residues before the CDR3 end; the end is taken from the germline J gene. The gene calls are TRBV6-2 or TRBV6-3 and TRBJ2-3, with D tentatively TRBD1 (5 bases). This CDR3 comprises 13 residues. CDR1 and CDR2 (germline): MNHEY, SVGEGT. The ends were cut back, 10 bases at V and 5 bases at J, with 16 bases in the middle. Partial CDR3 DNA: TGTGCCACCTCAGACCACCAGGGAGATACG. Its translation is CATSDHQGDT. The entire CDR3 protein reads CATSDHQGDTQYF.

CDR3 in amino acids: CASSKKRGGSTDTQYF. The sequenced part of the CDR3 DNA is TGTGCCAGCAGCAAAAAGCGGGGGGGTAGCACAGATACG. The chain joins TRBV7-6 to TRBJ2-3; 10 bases map to TRBD2. With the read ending 3 residues before the CDR3 end, the germline J gene is used to fill in that end. The V and J ends lost 5 bases and 0 bases, in that order; junction bases with no gene match: 5. The CDR3 runs 16 residues. From germline, CDR1 is SGHVS and CDR2 FNYEAQ. Together with reference TRBV7-6 and TRBJ2-3, the CDR3 gives the full variable domain: GAGVSQSPRYKVTKRGQDVALRCDPISGHVSLYWYRQALGQGPEFLTYFNYEAQQDKSGLPNDRFSAERPEGSISTLTIQRTEQRDSAMYRCASSKKRGGSTDTQYFGPGTRLTVL.

Points on this clone: The CDR3 goes on 3 residues after the read ends, and that part is filled in from the germline J gene. The gene calls are TRBV5-1 and TRBJ2-3; D might be TRBD1 (6 bases). CDR3 size: 14 residues. The V and J ends lost 4 bases and 5 bases respectively, with 14 bases between them. The germline V gene has CDR1 SGHRS and CDR2 YFSETQ. The sequenced CDR3 bases are TGCGCCAGCAGCGACGAGGGGGATGGAGATACG. This sequence encodes CASSDEGDGDT. The whole CDR3 region reads CASSDEGDGDTQYF.

About this clone: The sequence runs out 3 residues before the end of the CDR3; the remainder is reconstructed from the germline J gene. The J gene is TRBJ2-3, the V gene TRBV20-1; 9 bases are a match to TRBD1. CDR1 is DFQATT, CDR2 SNEGSKA, per germline (reference sequence). The junction had 8 bases not matched to a gene; V was cut back by 7 bases and J by 3 bases. The CDR3 runs 14 residues. The sequenced CDR3 bases are TGCAGTGTGACGCCGGGACAGGGAACAGATACG. Its translation is CSVTPGQGTDT. The CDR3 as a whole reads CSVTPGQGTDTQYF.

Worth noting for this clone: From the germline J gene comes the end of the CDR3, since the read stops 3 residues before it. The chain employs TRBV7-3 and TRBJ1-1; possible D gene TRBD1, 6 bases. CDR1 is SGHTA, CDR2 FQGTGA, per germline. Trimming removed 6 bases from V and 3 bases from J, with 11 bases in between. CDR3 length: 13 amino acids. Partial CDR3 DNA: TGTGCCAGCAGTTTCACAGGGTACACTGAA. This codes for CASSFTGYTE. The CDR3, in full, reads CASSFTGYTEAFF.

This chain's CDR3 is CASSIQSRDRLSPSYNEQFF. CDR3 bases read: TGTGCCAGTAGTATACAGTCCCGGGACAGGCTTTCCCCCTCCTACAATGAG. This rearrangement joins TRBV19 to TRBJ2-1, with 8 bases fitting TRBD1. The missing CDR3 end, 3 residues past where the read stops, is filled in from the germline J gene. Germline CDR1 LNHDA, CDR2 SQIVND (reference sequence). Losses at the gene ends were 2 bases for V and 0 bases for J; bases not matched to a gene: 15. The CDR3 sequence is 20 residues long.

With regard to this clone: The missing CDR3 end, 3 residues past where the read stops, is filled in from the germline J gene. This rearrangement joins TRBV7-2 to TRBJ1-2; TRBD1 aligns across 7 bases. The CDR3 covers 12 residues. In germline, CDR1 is SGHTA, CDR2 FQGNSA. V gave up 6 bases and J gave up 7 bases; unmatched junction bases: 5. CDR3 bases read: TGTGCCAGCAGTCAGACAGGGTCTGGC. This translates into CASSQTGSG. The CDR3, in full, reads CASSQTGSGYTF.

Comment on this clone: The read comes to an end 3 residues before the CDR3 does, leaving the germline J gene to fill in the end. The genes are TRBV29-1 and TRBJ1-2; tentative D call: TRBD1 (6 bases). Germline CDR1 reads SQVTM; CDR2 reads ANQGSEA. This CDR3 has 13 amino acids. Incomplete CDR3 DNA: TGCAGCGTCCCCCTCGGGGGGGCGGTGGGC. Residues: CSVPLGGAVG. The CDR3, in full, reads CSVPLGGAVGYTF.

Of note for this clone: Mismatch with germline at one junction end may stem from a read error. The read stops 3 residues short of the end of the CDR3; the missing end is completed from the germline J gene. The chain is built from TRBV5-1 and TRBJ2-5; D gene ambiguous. Germline V gene sequence: CDR1 SGHRS, CDR2 YFSETQ. The length of the CDR3 is 13 residues. Incomplete CDR3 DNA: TGCGCCAGCAGCTTGGCCACAGAAGATACC. It translates to CASSLATEDT. The entire CDR3 protein is CASSLATEDTQYF.

CDR3 DNA, as far as it was read: TGTGCCAGCTCACCCACGACAGGGGAGACCTACGAC. Residues: CASSPTTGETYD. The CDR3 in full is CASSPTTGETYDYTF. The chain carries TRBV18 and TRBJ1-2; 8 bases line up with TRBD1. Read coverage stops 3 residues before the CDR3 terminus; the germline J gene supplies the remainder. CDR1 is KGHSH, CDR2 LQKENI, per germline. CDR3 length: 15 residues.

A remark on this clone: The CDR3 end lies 3 residues beyond the end of the read and is filled in from the germline J gene. V is TRBV30 and J is TRBJ1-2; 8 positions agree with TRBD1. The germline V gene encodes CDR1 GTSNPN and CDR2 SVGIG (reference sequence). The CDR3 is 15 residues long. Incomplete CDR3 DNA: TGTGCCTGGAGTGGGAGGACAGGGAATGACTGGGGC. Its protein product is CAWSGRTGNDWG. The whole CDR3 reads CAWSGRTGNDWGYTF.

For this clone: The read falls 3 residues short of the CDR3 end, and the missing part is taken from the germline J gene. The sample carries other DNA sequences with the same CDR3. The chain is built from TRBV30 and TRBJ2-2, with TRBD1 matching 8 bases. The CDR3 runs to 13 residues. Germline values: CDR1 GTSNPN, CDR2 SVGIG (reference sequence). CDR3 bases read: TGTGCCTGGAAATCAGGGGGCAATTCACCG. It encodes CAWKSGGNSP. The full-length CDR3 reads as CAWKSGGNSPLFF. Supplemented by reference TRBV30 and TRBJ2-2, the full variable domain reads SQTIHQWPATLVQPVGSPLSLECTVEGTSNPNLYWYRQAAGRGLQLLFYSVGIGQISSEVPQNLSASRPQDRQFILSSKKLLLSDSGFYLCAWKSGGNSPLFFGEGSRLTVL.